These 15 T cell receptor beta chains were sequenced from one sample in a study of T cell responses to AZD1222 COVID-19 vaccine. Clones were sequenced by immunoSEQ multiplex PCR, and TCRdb holds only the in-frame ones, with some missing. The sample has 130,000 or so clones, approximately 91% seen once; the top ten hold around 0.99%. The material sequenced was peripheral blood, taken 28 days after the second AZD1222 dose. These receptors all come from an adult who received the AZD1222 COVID-19 vaccine.

This chain joins TRBV18 and TRBJ2-3, with a tentative D call TRBD2 (7 bases). Between the trimmed V and J ends, which lost 4 bases and 2 bases, there was a span of 28 bases. There are 20 residues in the CDR3. Germline V gene sequence: CDR1 KGHSH, CDR2 LQKENI. CDR3 region: CASSLAWGSTSRGVTDTQYF. In DNA, the CDR3 is TGTGCCAGCTCACTGGCGTGGGGTTCGACTAGCAGGGGAGTCACAGATACGCAGTATTTT.

This rearrangement joins TRBV6-5 to TRBJ1-6; D gene uncertain. Germline V gene sequence: CDR1 MNHEY, CDR2 SVGAGI. The ends were cut back, 6 bases at V and 10 bases at J, with 13 bases in the middle. CDR3 length: 13 amino acids. The DNA for the CDR3 is TGTGCCAGCAGGGGAGACCTAGGATCACCCCTCCACTTT. Its protein product is CASRGDLGSPLHF.

This clone was found once. V is TRBV15 and J is TRBJ1-4, with 7 bases fitting TRBD1. Germline assignment: CDR1 LNHNV and CDR2 YYDKDF (reference sequence). The CDR3 loop spans 15 amino acids. V lost 5 bases to trimming and J lost 2 bases; unmatched junction nucleotides: 5. The CDR3 DNA reads as TGTGCCACCAGCGGCGAGGGGGCCACTAATGAAAAACTGTTTTTT. Protein: CATSGEGATNEKLFF.

J is TRBJ1-2 and V is TRBV5-4, with TRBD1 matching over 7 bases. Germline CDR1 reads SGHNT; CDR2 reads YYREEE (reference sequence). The ends lost 4 bases at V and 4 bases at J; junction bases unmatched: 13. The CDR3 has 16 residues. CDR3 in amino acids: CASSLQRGGGAYGYTF. The DNA of the CDR3 is TGTGCCAGCAGCCTCCAACGGGGAGGGGGCGCCTATGGCTACACCTTC.

This chain connects TRBV5-6 to TRBJ2-1, with 8 bases matching TRBD2. The CDR3 runs 14 residues. J gave up 7 bases and V 4 bases, and 7 bases lay outside the gene matches. The germline V gene encodes CDR1 SGHDT and CDR2 YYEEEE. The CDR3 region is CASSEIAGTNEQFF. CDR3 nucleotides: TGTGCCAGCAGCGAAATAGCGGGGACTAATGAGCAGTTCTTC.

The V call is TRBV27, the J call TRBJ1-1; 8 nucleotides match TRBD1. CDR3 size: 14 residues. Per germline, CDR1 MNHEY and CDR2 SMNVEV (reference sequence). The V gene end was trimmed by 2 bases and the J gene end by 5 bases; junction bases not matched to a gene: 4. As DNA, the CDR3 is TGTGCCAGCAGTTTAACGTGGACAGGGACTGAAGCTTTCTTT. Translated, it gives CASSLTWTGTEAFF.

This clone was detected only a few times. V gene TRBV6-1 combines with J gene TRBJ2-3; D is perhaps TRBD2 (5 bases). The CDR3 sequence is 14 residues long. Looked up from germline, CDR1 is MNHNS and CDR2 is SASEGT. V was trimmed by 3 bases and J by 3 bases, leaving 10 bases between them. CDR3 nucleotide sequence: TGTGCCAGCAGTGACACGGGCGGGACAGATACGCAGTATTTT. It specifies CASSDTGGTDTQYF.

The chain has TRBV11-2 and TRBJ1-3, with D maybe TRBD1 (6 bases). The CDR3 consists of 19 residues. Germline V CDR1 and CDR2: SGHAT, FQNNGV. V was trimmed by 4 bases and J by 2 bases, leaving 24 bases between them. CDR3 DNA: TGTGCCAGCAGCTCATTAAGCTTGCAGGGGAAACATCCTGGAAACACCATATATTTT. It is translated as CASSSLSLQGKHPGNTIYF. The full variable domain, completed using reference TRBV11-2 and TRBJ1-3, is EAGVAQSPRYKIIEKRQSVAFWCNPISGHATLYWYQQILGQGPKLLIQFQNNGVVDDSQLPKDRFSAERLKGVDSTLKIQPAKLEDSAVYLCASSSLSLQGKHPGNTIYFGEGSWLTVV.

V usage is TRBV25-1 and J usage is TRBJ1-2, with a tentative D call TRBD1 (5 bases). CDR3 length: 14 residues. Trimming took 1 base from V and 7 from J, leaving 13 bases between them. In germline, CDR1 is MGHDK, CDR2 SYGVNS. The CDR3: CASSEWEGLGGYTF. The CDR3 DNA reads TGTGCCAGCAGTGAATGGGAGGGGCTAGGTGGCTACACCTTC.

This clone was seen once. The chain joins TRBV12-3 or TRBV12-4 to TRBJ1-5; maybe TRBD1 (5 bases). The CDR3 consists of 13 residues. Trimming pared 3 bases from V and 4 bases from J, leaving 7 bases between. The CDR3 DNA is TGTGCCAGCAGTTTTGGGGGAAATCAGCCCCAGCATTTT. It translates to CASSFGGNQPQHF.

In its sample, this clone was seen a few times. The genes are TRBV19 and TRBJ2-1; either TRBD1 or TRBD2 may fit D (5 bases each). Trimming took off 1 base at V and 6 bases at J, with 16 bases between the two ends. The CDR3 runs 16 residues. Germline CDR1 reads LNHDA; CDR2 reads SQIVND (reference sequence). This chain's CDR3 is CASSIVGRDPFNEQFF. CDR3 DNA: TGTGCCAGTAGTATAGTCGGCAGGGACCCTTTCAATGAGCAGTTCTTC.

CDR3 DNA: TGTGCCAGCAGCTCCTGGGACGCCGGAAACACCATATATTTT. Its translation: CASSSWDAGNTIYF. The chain joins TRBV5-6 to TRBJ1-3; D may be TRBD1 (5 bases). This CDR3 has 14 residues. Germline V CDR1 and CDR2: SGHDT, YYEEEE. V was cut by 3 bases and J by 4 bases, with 11 bases left in between.

The chain recombines TRBV9 with TRBJ1-4; D might be TRBD1 (5 bases). CDR3 length: 15 amino acids. Trimming stripped 2 bases from V and 0 bases from J, with 8 bases between. Germline V CDR1 and CDR2: SGDLS, YYNGEE. The CDR3 coding sequence is TGTGCCAGCAGCGTTAGGGGTGCAACTAATGAAAAACTGTTTTTT. It yields the protein CASSVRGATNEKLFF.

The chain joins TRBV2 to TRBJ1-5, with D unclear. Trimming removed 0 bases from V and 1 base from J, with 10 bases in between. The CDR3 is made up of 16 amino acids. Germline V gene lookup returns CDR1 SNHLY and CDR2 FYNNEI. CDR3 residues: CASSEALLVSNQPQHF. In DNA form, the CDR3 reads TGTGCCAGCAGTGAAGCGCTATTAGTCAGCAATCAGCCCCAGCATTTT.

The gene calls are TRBV19 and TRBJ1-5, with D tentatively TRBD1 (6 bases). Deletions cut 3 bases from V and 0 bases from J, with 9 bases between. The CDR3 is 15 amino acids. Germline CDR1 LNHDA, CDR2 SQIVND (reference sequence). CDR3 loop: CASSILGHSNQPQHF. The DNA for the CDR3 is TGTGCCAGTAGTATTTTGGGACATAGCAATCAGCCCCAGCATTTT.